The 28 T cell receptor beta chains presented below share a single source sample, sequenced in a study of Graves' ophthalmopathy and Graves' hyperthyroidism. From RNA, the CDR3 regions of TCR beta chains were amplified and sequenced. The first-round RT-PCR employed HTBI primers together with the Qiagen OneStep RT-PCR kit. A multiplex PCR was then performed as the second round. TCRdb used MiXCR to reprocess the multiplex PCR reads, holding one entry per CDR3 protein. The table includes more than 1,000,000 distinct CDR3 sequences, roughly 35% detected once. Sequenced material: peripheral blood or thyroid tissue (not recorded which). The origin of the receptors is an adult man with Graves' hyperthyroidism.

The V gene is TRBV10-2, the J gene TRBJ1-6; tentative D call: TRBD1 (5 bases). CDR3 length: 13 amino acids. Germline V CDR1 and CDR2: WSHSY, SAAADI. The V end was cut by 8 bases, the J end by 4 bases, with 9 bases between. The CDR3 sequence: CASLGPYNSPLHF. CDR3 nucleotide sequence: TGCGCCAGCTTGGGACCGTATAATTCACCCCTCCACTTT.

The chain joins TRBV10-3 to TRBJ1-1; perhaps TRBD1 as D (5 bases). Germline CDR1 and CDR2: ENHRY and SYGVKD. Trimming stripped 6 bases from V and 1 base from J, with 12 bases between. The CDR3 totals 14 residues. CDR3 coding DNA: TGTGCCATCAGGGGACTAGCGGGGAACACTGAAGCTTTCTTT. Amino acid sequence: CAIRGLAGNTEAFF.

The V and J genes are TRBV9 and TRBJ2-5; tentative D call: TRBD2 (5 bases). V lost 3 bases to trimming and J lost 5 bases, with 14 bases between them. The CDR3 covers 14 residues. Germline V gene lookup returns CDR1 SGDLS and CDR2 YYNGEE. CDR3 sequence reads: CASSGGLALETQYF. CDR3 DNA: TGTGCCAGCAGCGGCGGGCTAGCTTTGGAGACCCAGTACTTC.

Of note for this clonotype: The conserved closing phenylalanine or tryptophan is absent in this CDR3, likely reflecting a read error. This chain joins TRBV19 and TRBJ2-2; the match to TRBD1 covers 10 bases. The CDR3 has 16 residues. Looked up from germline, CDR1 is LNHDA and CDR2 is SQIVND (reference sequence). J lost 3 bases, V lost 6 bases, and 7 bases had no gene match. CDR3 protein: CASRTGTGEYTGELFL. CDR3 in DNA: TGTGCCAGTAGAACCGGGACAGGGGAATACACCGGGGAGCTGTTTCTT.

The CDR3 coding sequence is TGTGCCAGCAGCGATCAGGTCCTGGTCACAGATACGCAGTATTTT. As protein: CASSDQVLVTDTQYF. The gene calls are TRBV9 and TRBJ2-3; D is uncertain. Trimming pared 3 bases from V and 2 bases from J, leaving 13 bases between. In germline, CDR1 is SGDLS, CDR2 YYNGEE. The CDR3 loop spans 15 amino acids.

In the case of this clonotype: Sequence at one end of the junction differs from germline and may be a read error. V and J are TRBV24-1 and TRBJ2-3; D might be TRBD1 (5 bases). Germline V lookup: CDR1 KGHDR, CDR2 SFDVKD. This CDR3 spans 14 amino acids. The DNA of the CDR3 is TGTGCCAGCAGTGGCGGACACAAGACAGATACGCAGTATTTT. It encodes CASSGGHKTDTQYF.

The V gene is TRBV7-3, the J gene TRBJ1-2, with D maybe TRBD1 (6 bases). Germline-derived CDR1 and CDR2 are SGHTA and FQGTGA. V was pared by 5 bases and J by 5 bases, with 15 bases between. CDR3 size: 14 residues. CDR3 nucleotides: TGTGCCAGCAGCACCCTGCGGCAGGGGTATGGCTACACCTTC. This encodes CASSTLRQGYGYTF. Full variable domain (rest looked up from reference TRBV7-3 and TRBJ1-2): GAGVSQTPSNKVTEKGKYVELRCDPISGHTALYWYRQSLGQGPEFLIYFQGTGAADDSGLPNDRFFAVRPEGSVSTLKIQRTERGDSAVYLCASSTLRQGYGYTFGSGTRLTVV.

This clonotype was found many times. The genes are TRBV10-2 and TRBJ1-2; weak D call: TRBD1 (5 bases). CDR1 and CDR2 from the germline V gene are WSHSY and SAAADI. V lost 3 bases and J lost 5, with 7 bases in between. CDR3 length: 12 amino acids. CDR3 amino acids: CASSEGEYGYTF. The CDR3 bases are TGCGCCAGCAGTGAAGGGGAGTATGGCTACACCTTC.

This clonotype was seen once. A junction boundary mismatches the germline segment, possibly from a read error. The chain recombines TRBV19 with TRBJ1-1, with D uncertain. The CDR3 runs 15 residues. Germline values: CDR1 LNHDA, CDR2 SQIVND (reference sequence). This CDR3 is CTSSIEGTTLTEALF. The CDR3 region has the DNA TGTACCAGTAGTATTGAGGGCACCACCCTCACTGAAGCTCTCTTT. Using reference TRBV19 and TRBJ1-1 for the parts outside the CDR3, the full variable domain is DGGITQSPKYLFRKEGQNVTLSCEQNLNHDAMYWYRQDPGQGLRLIYYSQIVNDFQKGDIAEGYSVSREKKESFPLTVTSAQKNPTAFYLCTSSIEGTTLTEALFGQGTRLTVV.

This clonotype was observed many times. V and J are TRBV7-6 and TRBJ2-6; 9 nucleotides agree with TRBD1. This CDR3 has 19 amino acids. V lost 4 bases and J lost 3; bases outside the gene matches: 13. CDR1 is SGHVS, CDR2 FNYEAQ, per germline. CDR3 sequence reads: CASSYPRGTGIFGANVLTF. For the CDR3, the DNA is TGTGCCAGCAGCTATCCACGGGGGACAGGGATCTTTGGGGCCAACGTCCTGACTTTC.

The chain couples TRBV12-3 or TRBV12-4 to TRBJ1-1; D perhaps matches TRBD1 (6 bases). The V and J ends lost 5 bases and 3 bases respectively, with 13 bases between them. The CDR3 length is 14 residues. CDR3 DNA sequence: TGTGCCAGCAGTCCCGGACAGTTCTACACTGAAGCTTTCTTT. It codes for CASSPGQFYTEAFF.

This clonotype has ten or more counts. This CDR3 reads CSASATSGGRTQYF. DNA of the CDR3: TGCAGTGCTAGTGCGACTAGCGGGGGGCGGACCCAGTACTTC. V is TRBV20-1 and J is TRBJ2-5, with 13 bases matching TRBD2. Germline V gene sequence: CDR1 DFQATT, CDR2 SNEGSKA (reference sequence). With V trimmed by 3 bases and J by 7 bases, 5 bases remained unmatched. This CDR3 has 14 amino acids.

This clonotype has a count of ten or more. The chain uses TRBV14 and TRBJ2-7; D might be TRBD1 or TRBD2, each matching 5 bases. The CDR3 consists of 15 residues. V was pared by 1 base and J by 5 bases, with 15 bases between. The germline V gene encodes CDR1 SGHDN and CDR2 FVKESK. The CDR3 sequence: CASSQVDSLRDEQYF. The CDR3, as DNA: TGTGCCAGCAGCCAAGTCGACAGCCTGAGGGACGAGCAGTACTTC.

This clonotype occurred once. A much larger clone differs from this one at a single base, so this may be a read error. The V gene is TRBV7-9, the J gene TRBJ1-2; 7 bases are shared with TRBD1. The CDR3 covers 14 residues. From germline, CDR1 is SEHNR and CDR2 FQNEAQ (reference sequence). The CDR3 DNA reads TGTGCCATCAGCAAGCACAGGGGAATCTATGGCTACACCTTC. Translation gives CAISKHRGIYGYTF.

This clonotype occurred many times. V is TRBV9 and J is TRBJ1-1, with 8 bases fitting TRBD1. This CDR3 region has 15 residues. Losses at the gene ends were 0 bases for V and 2 bases for J; bases not matched to a gene: 3. Germline V CDR1 and CDR2: SGDLS, YYNGEE. The CDR3 DNA sequence: TGTGCCAGCAGCGTAGGTACAGGGGGAAACACTGAAGCTTTCTTT. Its protein is CASSVGTGGNTEAFF.

This clonotype was counted only a few times. V is TRBV4-3 and J is TRBJ1-1; D gene ambiguous. The CDR3 is 15 residues long. Germline V CDR1 and CDR2: LGHNA, YSLEER. Trimming pared 2 bases from V and 4 bases from J, leaving 14 bases between. This chain's CDR3 is CASSQLGRGITEAFF. The CDR3 region has the DNA TGCGCCAGCAGCCAACTCGGACGTGGGATCACTGAAGCTTTCTTT.

This clonotype was counted once. The chain has TRBV30 and TRBJ2-7; 8 positions agree with TRBD1. V shed 4 bases and J 1 base; nucleotides not matched to a gene: 6. Germline V gene data show CDR1 as GTSNPN and CDR2 as SVGIG (reference sequence). The CDR3 runs to 14 residues. The CDR3 nucleotides are TGTGCCTGGAATGGACAGGGATCATCCTACGAGCAGTACTTC. This codes for CAWNGQGSSYEQYF.

The chain carries TRBV9 and TRBJ2-7; D may be TRBD2 (5 bases). V lost 0 bases to trimming and J lost 7 bases, with 11 bases between them. There are 13 residues in the CDR3. Germline V gives CDR1 SGDLS, CDR2 YYNGEE. The CDR3 DNA follows: TGTGCCAGCAGCGTAGACAGCCGCGGGGAGCAGTACTTC. This translates into CASSVDSRGEQYF.

This clonotype was observed at least ten times. The chain recombines TRBV7-2 with TRBJ2-7, with TRBD2 as a possible D gene (6 bases). The germline V gene has CDR1 SGHTA and CDR2 FQGNSA. Trimming stripped 5 bases from V and 5 bases from J, with 19 bases between. The CDR3 spans 15 residues. This CDR3 reads CASSLVRGPAHEQYF. The CDR3 region has the DNA TGTGCCAGCAGCCTAGTGCGGGGCCCTGCCCACGAGCAGTACTTC.

This rearrangement joins TRBV20-1 to TRBJ2-7, with D perhaps TRBD1 (5 bases). CDR3 size: 15 residues. V lost 3 bases and J lost 2, with 17 bases in between. The V gene's germline CDR1 is DFQATT and CDR2 SNEGSKA (reference sequence). The chain's CDR3 is CSASTTPGPTYEQYF. DNA of the CDR3: TGCAGTGCTAGTACCACCCCAGGGCCTACCTACGAGCAGTACTTC.

Turning to this clonotype: This could be a read error, since a much larger clone is one nucleotide away. This sequence joins TRBV10-3 and TRBJ2-7; 11 bases fit TRBD1. Per the germline V gene, CDR1 is ENHRY and CDR2 is SYGVKD. This CDR3 spans 15 amino acids. CDR3 bases: TGTGACATCAGGATACCGGGACAGGGGGCCTACGAGCAGTACTTC. Translation gives CDIRIPGQGAYEQYF.

This clonotype was detected many times. The chain carries TRBV15 and TRBJ2-6; D gene unclear. The germline V gene encodes CDR1 LNHNV and CDR2 YYDKDF (reference sequence). V lost 2 bases and J lost 2, with 7 bases in between. The CDR3 is made up of 15 amino acids. CDR3 sequence reads: CATSRPLAGANVLTF. CDR3 in DNA: TGTGCCACCAGCAGACCCTTAGCTGGGGCCAACGTCCTGACTTTC.

This chain connects TRBV30 to TRBJ2-5; D ambiguous. Trimming cost V 0 bases and J 5 bases, with 13 bases left between them. CDR1 GTSNPN and CDR2 SVGIG come from the germline V gene (reference sequence). The CDR3 consists of 14 residues. CDR3 DNA sequence: TGTGCCTGGAGTGTAGAATCAGTCGTGGAGACCCAGTACTTC. It yields the protein CAWSVESVVETQYF.

The rearrangement links TRBV7-8 to TRBJ1-4; 7 positions agree with TRBD1. CDR1 SGHVS and CDR2 FQNEAQ come from the germline V gene. V shed 2 bases, J shed 3 bases, and the junction held 15 bases outside the gene matches. The length of the CDR3 is 19 residues. CDR3 DNA: TGTGCCAGCAGCTTAATTCCTAGGACAGGACTTGCTTCTAATGAAAAACTGTTTTTT. This encodes CASSLIPRTGLASNEKLFF.

The CDR3 coding sequence is TGCAGCGTTGAACCTGCGGGACAGACGGGCTACACCTTC. This gives the protein CSVEPAGQTGYTF. The chain couples TRBV29-1 to TRBJ1-2; 7 positions match TRBD1. J lost 8 bases, V lost 2 bases, and 8 bases had no gene match. From germline, CDR1 is SQVTM and CDR2 ANQGSEA. CDR3 length equals 13 residues.

This clonotype was observed at least ten times. V and J are TRBV5-1 and TRBJ1-1; 7 bases are a match to TRBD1. V lost 4 bases and J lost 1; bases outside the gene matches: 7. The V gene's germline CDR1 is SGHRS and CDR2 YFSETQ. The CDR3 runs to 15 residues. CDR3 protein: CASSRGQATNTEAFF. In nucleotides, the CDR3 is TGCGCCAGCAGCAGAGGACAGGCTACGAACACTGAAGCTTTCTTT.

A note on this clonotype: Without the conserved terminal phenylalanine or tryptophan, this CDR3 likely stems from a read error. The DNA is left out, because the CDR3 cannot be placed on it with certainty; the CDR3 is given as TCRdb lists it. The V and J genes are TRBV9 and TRBJ1-3; the D call in the table, TRBD1, was not verified against the DNA. The CDR3 length is 11 residues, termini included. Germline V gives CDR1 SGDLS, CDR2 YYNGEE. The CDR3 here is CASTEEGQPNT.

This clonotype was detected only once. The chain is built from TRBV20-1 and TRBJ2-5, with D tentatively TRBD1 (6 bases). Trimming left V 6 bases short and J 5 bases short, with 25 bases between. The CDR3 is 16 residues long. CDR1 and CDR2 (germline): DFQATT, SNEGSKA (reference sequence). The CDR3 DNA is TGCAGTGCCACGGGGTCTGCCAGGGTGGGGGCGGAGACCCAGTACTTC. Translating it yields CSATGSARVGAETQYF.